The entry below describes one T cell receptor (beta chain). Its antigen remains unknown. V trimming: 3 bases; J trimming: 4 bases; junction bases outside the gene matches: 4. The CDR3 covers 14 residues. Looked up from germline, CDR1 is MNHEY and CDR2 is SVGAGI. The sample comes from a study of siplizumab effects on memory and regulatory T cells. Broader study findings: Whether proliferating Tregs in siplizumab cultures suppress was not functionally confirmed.

Measured with immunoSEQ multiplex PCR; TCRdb has only the in-frame clones, and not every one. This sample yields 99,000 or so clones, of which just under 95% are seen a single time; approximately 1.2% belongs to the top ten. The V call is TRBV6-5, the J call TRBJ2-7; TRBD1 agrees at 9 bases. The sequence derives from a human donor in good health. What was sequenced was non-Treg CD4+ T cells sorted from blood. This chain's CDR3 is CASSYDRGRYEQYF. In nucleotides, the CDR3 is TGTGCCAGCAGTTATGACAGGGGGAGGTACGAGCAGTACTTC.